This T cell receptor (beta chain) was identified in a study of blood T cell repertoires in COVID-19 (dated by TCRdb to about 2020). Background on the whole study: Samples from collaborators originated in the United States, Italy and Spain and spanned both the acute and convalescent phases of COVID-19. The prospective study material was composed of cDNA or gDNA derived from T cells, B-cell-depleted T cells, or PBMCs. Subjects who had been exposed to COVID-19, were actively infected with it, or had recovered from it provided the deeply sampled blood TCRbeta repertoires that made up the dataset. A freely available public database, intended as a resource for researchers studying the immune response to SARS-CoV-2, is where the repertoires were released. Samples came from the ongoing ImmuneRACE study (first 160 participants) plus 1,254 subjects from 6 global collaborators. Sample metadata almost always included a de-identified subject ID, COVID-19 status, age in years and sex. Where available, HLA class I and class II types were obtained from metadata supplied by the sample provider rather than from assay-based typing.

Participants in the prospective study were enrolled through a virtual design, were aged roughly 18 to 100 years, and lived in 24 United States geographic areas. In the prospective study, cohorts were assigned on the basis of participant-reported clinical history obtained from a screening survey and a study questionnaire. Each participant in the prospective study had whole blood, serum and a nasopharyngeal or oropharyngeal swab collected by mobile phlebotomists. Over a roughly 2-month period, participants in the prospective study had the option of providing additional blood draws and questionnaires. Before DNA extraction, prospective study blood samples were shipped either frozen or at room temperature. CDR1 and CDR2 (GTSNPN, SVGIG) derive from the germline V gene (reference sequence). V is cut back by 3 bases and J by 4 bases, with 3 bases in the junction unmatched. Measured from the cysteine to the phenylalanine, the CDR3 is 13 residues long. Only CDR3 DNA is held: 39 bases, read in frame from base 1.

The investigation overall reported the following: Clinical and demographic metadata were provided uncurated, with the amount varying by source and participant.

The immunoSEQ Assay, a bias-controlled multiplex PCR, was used to amplify TCRbeta CDR3 regions from genomic DNA. Processing in the source paper ran as follows. The number of nucleated cells in each sample was estimated from the amplification of reference gene primers within the assay. To quantify the absolute abundance of each unique TCRbeta CDR3 rearrangement, sequence reads were collapsed and filtered. For each sample, productive Simpson clonality was calculated as the square root of Simpson's diversity index across productive rearrangements. TCRdb retrieved this table from immuneACCESS and kept in-frame rearrangements only. Not all clones are present; in checked studies, unresolved V genes account for under half, and no reason is known for the remainder. V and J calls and clone size follow that table, whereas D and trimming were derived from the DNA. The sample yields around 190,000 clones; 87% were counted once. The top ten clonotypes cover under 13% of the sample.

Comment on this clone: Its antigen remains undetermined. Base qualities are not recorded, but no much larger clone differs from it by a single base. Other nucleotide sequences from this sample produce the same CDR3.

The origin of this receptor is a man aged 18 to 29 with acute COVID-19. The source material was PBMCs or T cells enriched from blood (not recorded which). The chain is assembled from TRBV30 and TRBJ1-2, and 9 bases in between align with TRBD1. The CDR3 corresponds to CAWSPGQGYGYTF. The bases read TGTGCCTGGAGCCCGGGACAGGGCTATGGCTACACCTTC.